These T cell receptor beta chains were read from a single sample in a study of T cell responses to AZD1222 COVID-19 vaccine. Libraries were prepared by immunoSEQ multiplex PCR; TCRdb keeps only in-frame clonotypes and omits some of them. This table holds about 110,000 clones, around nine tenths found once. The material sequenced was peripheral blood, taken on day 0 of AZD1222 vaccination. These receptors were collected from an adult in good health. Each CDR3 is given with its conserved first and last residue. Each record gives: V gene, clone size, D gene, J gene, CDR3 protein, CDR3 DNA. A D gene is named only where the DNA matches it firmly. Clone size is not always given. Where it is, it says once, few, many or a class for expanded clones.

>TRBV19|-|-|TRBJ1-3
CASSIWQGRGNTIYF
TGTGCCAGTAGTATATGGCAGGGACGAGGAAACACCATATATTTT
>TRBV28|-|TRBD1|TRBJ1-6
CASSPPLPGQNSPLHF
TGTGCCAGCAGTCCTCCCCTTCCGGGACAGAATTCACCCCTCCACTTT
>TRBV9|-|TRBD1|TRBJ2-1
CASSESGGVNNEQFF
TGTGCCAGCAGCGAATCAGGGGGCGTCAACAATGAGCAGTTCTTC
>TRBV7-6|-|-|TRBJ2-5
CASSTILGSQETQYF
TGTGCCAGCAGCACCATACTAGGCAGCCAAGAGACCCAGTACTTC
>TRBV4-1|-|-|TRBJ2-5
CASSQDGGSQETQYF
TGCGCCAGCAGCCAAGATGGCGGCAGTCAAGAGACCCAGTACTTC
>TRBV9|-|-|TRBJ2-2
CASSVAPHGYTGELFF
TGTGCCAGCAGCGTTGCACCACACGGCTACACCGGGGAGCTGTTTTTT
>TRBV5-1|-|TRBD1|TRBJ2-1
CATRPGQAYNEQFF
TGCGCCACCCGGCCGGGACAGGCCTACAATGAGCAGTTCTTC
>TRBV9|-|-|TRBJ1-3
CASSVEAGRSSGNTIYF
TGTGCCAGCAGCGTAGAGGCAGGCCGTAGCTCTGGAAACACCATATATTTT
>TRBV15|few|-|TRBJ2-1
CATSSGQSYNEQFF
TGTGCCACCAGCAGTGGACAGTCTTACAATGAGCAGTTCTTC
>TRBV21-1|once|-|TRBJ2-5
CASSKVVNREGKTQYF
TGTGCCAGCAGCAAAGTTGTGAACAGGGAGGGGAAGACCCAGTACTTC
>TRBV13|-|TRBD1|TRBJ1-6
CASSLGAGTANSPLHF
TGTGCCAGCAGCCTAGGGGCCGGGACAGCTAATTCACCCCTCCACTTT
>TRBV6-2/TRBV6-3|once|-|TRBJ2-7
CASSVRSGEQYF
TGTGCCAGCAGCGTACGCTCGGGCGAGCAGTACTTC
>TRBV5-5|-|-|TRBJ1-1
CASSLKVGGNTEAFF
TGTGCCAGCAGCCTCAAAGTAGGGGGGAACACTGAAGCTTTCTTT
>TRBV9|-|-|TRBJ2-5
CASSVSGGLQETQYF
TGTGCCAGCAGCGTATCGGGGGGCCTCCAAGAGACCCAGTACTTC
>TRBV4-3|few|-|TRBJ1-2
CASSQEGSNYGYTF
TGCGCCAGCAGCCAAGAGGGGTCTAACTATGGCTACACCTTC
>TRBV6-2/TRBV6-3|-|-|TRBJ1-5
CASSYAQAGYQPQHF
TGTGCCAGCAGTTACGCCCAGGCGGGATATCAGCCCCAGCATTTT
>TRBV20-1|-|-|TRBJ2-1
CSARHYNEQFF
TGCAGTGCTAGGCACTACAATGAGCAGTTCTTC
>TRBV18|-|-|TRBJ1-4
CASSQRATNEKLFF
TGTGCCAGCTCACAGCGGGCAACTAATGAAAAACTGTTTTTT
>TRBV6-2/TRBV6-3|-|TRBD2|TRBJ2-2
CASSYRLAGFTGELFF
TGTGCCAGCAGTTATCGACTAGCGGGGTTTACCGGGGAGCTGTTTTTT
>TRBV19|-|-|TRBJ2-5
CASSTTLGAETQYF
TGTGCCAGTAGTACGACCCTGGGCGCGGAGACCCAGTACTTC
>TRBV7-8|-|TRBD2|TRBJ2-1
CASSFGLAQKTYNEQFF
TGTGCCAGCAGCTTCGGACTAGCCCAAAAAACCTACAATGAGCAGTTCTTC
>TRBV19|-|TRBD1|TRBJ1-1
CASSISWTGVNTEAFF
TGTGCCAGTAGTATATCCTGGACAGGGGTGAACACTGAAGCTTTCTTT
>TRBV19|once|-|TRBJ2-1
CASRSTGGAYNEQFF
TGTGCCAGTAGGTCAACGGGGGGCGCCTACAATGAGCAGTTCTTC
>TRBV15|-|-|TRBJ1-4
CATSRPGTANEKLFF
TGTGCCACCAGCAGGCCCGGGACGGCAAATGAAAAACTGTTTTTT
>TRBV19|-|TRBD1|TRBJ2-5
CASRKGLGTGTQETQYF
TGTGCCAGTAGGAAGGGACTCGGGACAGGGACTCAAGAGACCCAGTACTTC
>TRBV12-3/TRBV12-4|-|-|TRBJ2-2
CASRPGTGELFF
TGTGCCAGCAGGCCGGGGACCGGGGAGCTGTTTTTT
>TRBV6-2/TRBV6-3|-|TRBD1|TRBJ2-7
CASSLYKGQGVQHHEQYF
TGTGCCAGCAGTCTATATAAAGGACAGGGGGTGCAACATCACGAGCAGTACTTC
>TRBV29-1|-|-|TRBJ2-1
CSVVISYNEQFF
TGCAGCGTTGTGATCTCCTACAATGAGCAGTTCTTC
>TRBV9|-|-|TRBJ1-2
CASSARGQNYGYTF
TGTGCCAGCAGCGCCCGCGGACAGAACTATGGCTACACCTTC
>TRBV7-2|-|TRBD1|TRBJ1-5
CASSLEGQGYQPQHF
TGTGCCAGCAGCTTAGAGGGACAGGGGTATCAGCCCCAGCATTTT
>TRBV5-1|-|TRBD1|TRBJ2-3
CASSLEGGRDTDTQYF
TGCGCCAGCAGCTTGGAAGGGGGCCGCGACACAGATACGCAGTATTTT
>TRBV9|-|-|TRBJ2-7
CASSVQPGTQYEQYF
TGTGCCAGCAGCGTACAGCCAGGGACCCAATACGAGCAGTACTTC
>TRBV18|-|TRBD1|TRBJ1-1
CASSQQGTNTEAFF
TGTGCCAGCTCTCAACAGGGGACGAACACTGAAGCTTTCTTT
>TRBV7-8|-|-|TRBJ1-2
CASNSGALQNYGYTF
TGTGCCAGCAATTCTGGGGCTCTTCAAAACTATGGCTACACCTTC
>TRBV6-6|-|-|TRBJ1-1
CASSPWGNTEAFF
TGTGCCAGCAGTCCTTGGGGGAACACTGAAGCTTTCTTT
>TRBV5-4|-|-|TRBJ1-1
CASSRHQGEVTEAFF
TGTGCCAGCAGCCGACACCAGGGTGAGGTCACTGAAGCTTTCTTT
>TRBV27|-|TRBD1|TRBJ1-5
CASSPTPYRDRGPYSNQPQHF
TGTGCCAGCAGTCCTACCCCTTACCGGGACAGGGGGCCGTATAGCAATCAGCCCCAGCATTTT
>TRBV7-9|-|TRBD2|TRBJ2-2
CASSFKRGGPNTGELFF
TGTGCCAGCAGCTTCAAACGGGGGGGCCCCAACACCGGGGAGCTGTTTTTT
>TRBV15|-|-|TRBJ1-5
CATSRDGTKKTKVPQHF
TGTGCCACCAGCAGAGATGGAACCAAGAAAACAAAGGTGCCCCAGCATTTT
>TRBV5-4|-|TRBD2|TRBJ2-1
CASSMGGNTEQFF
TGTGCCAGCAGCATGGGGGGGAACACTGAGCAGTTCTTC
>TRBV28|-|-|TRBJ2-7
CASRVPGTTSYEQYF
TGTGCCAGCAGAGTTCCCGGGACAACCTCCTACGAGCAGTACTTC